The 2 T cell receptor beta chains listed next were all sequenced from one sample in a study of blood T cell repertoires in COVID-19. Libraries were prepared by immunoSEQ multiplex PCR; TCRdb keeps only in-frame clonotypes and omits some of them. Here the sample spans about 230,000 clones, about 83% being singletons. The sequenced sample consisted of peripheral blood. All receptors come from an elderly man with acute or convalescent COVID-19.

The chain is built from TRBV30 and TRBJ1-6; weak D call: TRBD1 (6 bases). The CDR3 sequence is 17 residues long. Germline V gene sequence: CDR1 GTSNPN, CDR2 SVGIG (reference sequence). Trimming took off 1 base at V and 9 bases at J, with 22 bases between the two ends. In nucleotides, the CDR3 is TGTGCCTGGAGTGCCCCGACCCTAGGGGGTGATTTTTCACCCCTCCACTTT. Its protein product is CAWSAPTLGGDFSPLHF.

V gene TRBV30 combines with J gene TRBJ2-5; 7 nucleotides match TRBD1. The CDR3 length is 14 residues. The ends lost 2 bases at V and 4 bases at J; junction bases unmatched: 7. The germline V gene encodes CDR1 GTSNPN and CDR2 SVGIG (reference sequence). In DNA form, the CDR3 reads TGTGCCTGGAGTTACAGGGGTTTAAGAGAGACCCAGTACTTC. Translation: CAWSYRGLRETQYF.